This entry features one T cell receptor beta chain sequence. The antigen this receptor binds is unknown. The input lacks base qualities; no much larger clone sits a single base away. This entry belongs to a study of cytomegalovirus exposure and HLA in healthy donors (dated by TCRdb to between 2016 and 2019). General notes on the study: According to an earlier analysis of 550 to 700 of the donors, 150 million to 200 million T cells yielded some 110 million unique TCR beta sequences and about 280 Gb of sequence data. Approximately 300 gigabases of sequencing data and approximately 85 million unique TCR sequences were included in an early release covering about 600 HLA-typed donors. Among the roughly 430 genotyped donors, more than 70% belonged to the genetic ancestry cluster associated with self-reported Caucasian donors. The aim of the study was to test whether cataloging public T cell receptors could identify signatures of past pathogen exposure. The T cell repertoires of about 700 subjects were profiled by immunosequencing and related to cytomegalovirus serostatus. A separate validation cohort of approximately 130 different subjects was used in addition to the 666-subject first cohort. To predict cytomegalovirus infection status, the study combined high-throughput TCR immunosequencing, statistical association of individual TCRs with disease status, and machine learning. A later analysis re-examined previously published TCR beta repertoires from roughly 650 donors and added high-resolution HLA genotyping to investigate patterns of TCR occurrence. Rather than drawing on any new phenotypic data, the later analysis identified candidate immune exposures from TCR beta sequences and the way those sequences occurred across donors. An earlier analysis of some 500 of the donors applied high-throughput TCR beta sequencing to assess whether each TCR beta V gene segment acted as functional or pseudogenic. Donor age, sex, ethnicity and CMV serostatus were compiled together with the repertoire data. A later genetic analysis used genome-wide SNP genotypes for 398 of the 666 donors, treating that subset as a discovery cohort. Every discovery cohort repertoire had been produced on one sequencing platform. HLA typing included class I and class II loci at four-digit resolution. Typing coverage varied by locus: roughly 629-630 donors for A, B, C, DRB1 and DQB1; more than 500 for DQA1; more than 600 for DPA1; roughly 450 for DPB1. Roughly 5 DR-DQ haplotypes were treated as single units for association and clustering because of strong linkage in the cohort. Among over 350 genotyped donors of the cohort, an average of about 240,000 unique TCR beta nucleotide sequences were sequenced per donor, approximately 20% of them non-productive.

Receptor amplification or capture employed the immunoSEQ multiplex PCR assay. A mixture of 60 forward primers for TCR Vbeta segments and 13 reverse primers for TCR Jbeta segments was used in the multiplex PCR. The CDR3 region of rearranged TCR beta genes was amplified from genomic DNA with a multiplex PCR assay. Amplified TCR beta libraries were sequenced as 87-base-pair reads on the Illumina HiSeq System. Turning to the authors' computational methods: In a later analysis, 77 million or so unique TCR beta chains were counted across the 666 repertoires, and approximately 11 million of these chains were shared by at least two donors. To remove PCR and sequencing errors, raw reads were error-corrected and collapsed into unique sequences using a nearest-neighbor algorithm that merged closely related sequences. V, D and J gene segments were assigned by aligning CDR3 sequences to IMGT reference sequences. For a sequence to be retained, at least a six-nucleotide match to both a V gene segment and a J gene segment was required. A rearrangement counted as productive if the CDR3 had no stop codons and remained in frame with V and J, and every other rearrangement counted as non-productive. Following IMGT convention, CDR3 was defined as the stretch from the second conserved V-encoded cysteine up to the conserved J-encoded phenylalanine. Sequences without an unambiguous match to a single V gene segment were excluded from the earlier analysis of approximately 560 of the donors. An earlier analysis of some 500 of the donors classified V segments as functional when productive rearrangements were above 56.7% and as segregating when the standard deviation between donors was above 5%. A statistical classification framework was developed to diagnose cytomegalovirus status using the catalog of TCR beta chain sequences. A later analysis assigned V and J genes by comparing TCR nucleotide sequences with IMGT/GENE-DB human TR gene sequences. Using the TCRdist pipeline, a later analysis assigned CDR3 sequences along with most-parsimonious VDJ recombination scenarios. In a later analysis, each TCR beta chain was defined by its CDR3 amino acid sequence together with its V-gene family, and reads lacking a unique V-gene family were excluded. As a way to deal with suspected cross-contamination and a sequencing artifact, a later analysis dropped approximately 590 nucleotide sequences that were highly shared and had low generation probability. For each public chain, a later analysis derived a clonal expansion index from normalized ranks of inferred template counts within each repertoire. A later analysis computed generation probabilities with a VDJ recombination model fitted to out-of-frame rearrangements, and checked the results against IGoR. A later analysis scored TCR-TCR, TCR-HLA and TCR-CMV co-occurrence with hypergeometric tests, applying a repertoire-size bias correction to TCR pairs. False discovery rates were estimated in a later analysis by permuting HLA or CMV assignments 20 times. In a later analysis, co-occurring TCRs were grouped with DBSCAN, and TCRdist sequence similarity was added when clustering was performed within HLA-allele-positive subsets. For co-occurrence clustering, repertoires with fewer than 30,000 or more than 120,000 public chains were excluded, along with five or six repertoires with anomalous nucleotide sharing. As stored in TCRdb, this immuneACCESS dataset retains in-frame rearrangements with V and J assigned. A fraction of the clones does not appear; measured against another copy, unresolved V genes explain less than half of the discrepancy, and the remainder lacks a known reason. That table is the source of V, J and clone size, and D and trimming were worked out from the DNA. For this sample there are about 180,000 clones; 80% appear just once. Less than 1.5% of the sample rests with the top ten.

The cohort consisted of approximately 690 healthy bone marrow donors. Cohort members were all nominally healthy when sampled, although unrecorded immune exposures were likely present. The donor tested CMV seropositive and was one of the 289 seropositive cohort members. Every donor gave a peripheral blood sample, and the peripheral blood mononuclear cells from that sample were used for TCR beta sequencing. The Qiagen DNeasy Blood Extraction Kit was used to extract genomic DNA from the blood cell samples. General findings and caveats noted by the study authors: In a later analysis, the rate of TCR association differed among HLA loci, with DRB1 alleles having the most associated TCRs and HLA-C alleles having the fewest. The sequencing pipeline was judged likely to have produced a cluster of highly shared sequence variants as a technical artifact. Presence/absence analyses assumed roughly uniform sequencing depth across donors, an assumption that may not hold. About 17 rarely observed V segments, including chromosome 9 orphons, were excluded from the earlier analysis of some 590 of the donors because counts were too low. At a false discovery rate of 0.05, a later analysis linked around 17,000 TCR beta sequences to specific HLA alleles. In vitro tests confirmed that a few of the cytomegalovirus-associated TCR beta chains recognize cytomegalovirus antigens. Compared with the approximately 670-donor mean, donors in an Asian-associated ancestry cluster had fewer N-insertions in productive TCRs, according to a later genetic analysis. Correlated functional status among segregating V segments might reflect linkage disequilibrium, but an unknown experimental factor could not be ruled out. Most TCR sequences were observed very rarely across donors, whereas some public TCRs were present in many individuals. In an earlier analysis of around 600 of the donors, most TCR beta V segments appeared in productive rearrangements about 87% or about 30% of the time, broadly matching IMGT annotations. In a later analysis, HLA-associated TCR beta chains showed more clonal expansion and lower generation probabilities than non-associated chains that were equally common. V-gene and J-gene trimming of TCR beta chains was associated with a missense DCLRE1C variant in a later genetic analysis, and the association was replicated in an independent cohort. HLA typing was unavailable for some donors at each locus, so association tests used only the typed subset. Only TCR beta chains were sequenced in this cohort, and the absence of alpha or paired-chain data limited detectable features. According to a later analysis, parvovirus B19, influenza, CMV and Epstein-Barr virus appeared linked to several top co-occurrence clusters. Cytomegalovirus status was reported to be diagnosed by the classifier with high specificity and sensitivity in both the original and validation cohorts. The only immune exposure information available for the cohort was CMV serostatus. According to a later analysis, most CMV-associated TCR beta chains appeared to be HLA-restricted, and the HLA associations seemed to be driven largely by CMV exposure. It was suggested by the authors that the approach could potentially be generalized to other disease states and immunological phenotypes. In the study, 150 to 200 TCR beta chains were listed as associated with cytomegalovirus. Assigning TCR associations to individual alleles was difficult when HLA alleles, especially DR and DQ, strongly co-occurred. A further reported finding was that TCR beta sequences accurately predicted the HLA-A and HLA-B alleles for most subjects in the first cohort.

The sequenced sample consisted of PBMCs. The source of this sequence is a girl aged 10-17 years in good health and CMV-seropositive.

CDR3 reads: CASSLYEQYF. The sequence in DNA is TGTGCCAGCAGCCTCTACGAGCAGTACTTC. This chain is built from TRBV5-8 and TRBJ2-7; the D segment cannot be called with confidence. V and J lose 4 bases and 3 bases, and a span of 2 bases separates them. According to the germline V gene, CDR1 reads SGHTS and CDR2 reads YDEGEE. The CDR3 sequence holds 10 residues, the cysteine and phenylalanine included. Just the 30-base CDR3 DNA is kept, in frame starting at base 1.